The clone carrying this T cell receptor (beta chain) is medium-sized in the sample. Its antigen is not identified. This sample is part of a study of spatial heterogeneity in lung cancer. Study information: Sequences of the beta chain were consistently detected in greater numbers than alpha-chain sequences. Unique TCR and UMI combinations averaged more than ten appearances each in raw reads. General study findings and limits: Expanded alpha and beta TCR counts within tumors tracked tumor mutation counts.

Time point of the sample: sample taken at primary tumor resection. Patients with untreated early-stage non-small cell lung cancer, numbering around 71, were the donors. This CDR3 has 15 residues. Per germline, CDR1 SGHRS and CDR2 YFSETQ. The V and J ends lost 1 base and 2 bases respectively, with 9 bases between them. TCRdb itself ran the 5' RACE reads through MiXCR, one entry per CDR3 protein. This table holds about 2,200 distinct CDR3 sequences, around a sixth found once. The source is a male donor with early-stage non-small cell lung cancer. The chain is built from TRBV5-1 and TRBJ2-2; D remains ambiguous. Sequences were derived from lung tumor tissue, sampled at surgery. This CDR3 is CASSLRRNNTGELFF. As DNA, the CDR3 is TGCGCCAGCAGCTTGAGGCGGAATAACACCGGGGAGCTGTTTTTT.